These 8 T cell receptor beta chains came from one sample sequenced in a study of blood T cell repertoires in COVID-19. Assay used: immunoSEQ multiplex PCR; TCRdb lists only in-frame clones, some missing. This sample has roughly 160,000 clones; roughly 87% occur once, and the top ten carry approximately 4.1%. Sequencing input: peripheral blood. The receptors come from a woman in her sixties who had recovered from COVID-19.

The CDR3 region is CAWSAGGAPGNEQFF. The CDR3 DNA sequence: TGTGCCTGGAGTGCCGGGGGGGCCCCTGGCAATGAGCAGTTCTTC. The rearrangement links TRBV30 to TRBJ2-1, with TRBD2 identical over 8 bases. The CDR3 spans 15 residues. The germline CDR1 and CDR2 sequences are GTSNPN and SVGIG (reference sequence). With 1 base clipped from V and 6 bases from J, the junction kept 8 bases outside the gene matches.

The chain recombines TRBV28 with TRBJ1-5, with D hard to call. This CDR3 has 13 amino acids. The germline gives CDR1 MDHEN, CDR2 SYDVKM. Trimming stripped 1 base from V and 10 bases from J, with 11 bases between. The CDR3 region has the DNA TGTGCCAGCAGTTTATCTCCGACACACCCCCAGCATTTT. Translating gives CASSLSPTHPQHF.

The CDR3 spells CASSLAATSGGAGPYEQYF. The CDR3 nucleotides read TGCGCCAGCAGCTTGGCTGCGACTAGCGGGGGGGCCGGGCCCTACGAGCAGTACTTC. The genes are TRBV5-1 and TRBJ2-7, with 14 positions matching TRBD2. CDR3 size: 19 residues. CDR1 is SGHRS, CDR2 YFSETQ, per germline. The junction had 10 bases not matched to a gene; V was cut back by 0 bases and J by 2 bases. The full variable domain, with the rest looked up from reference TRBV5-1 and TRBJ2-7, is KAGVTQTPRYLIKTRGQQVTLSCSPISGHRSVSWYQQTPGQGLQFLFEYFSETQRNKGNFPGRFSGRQFSNSRSEMNVSTLELGDSALYLCASSLAATSGGAGPYEQYFGPGTRLTVT.

The chain has TRBV18 and TRBJ1-1; TRBD1 matches at 11 bases. Germline V gene sequence: CDR1 KGHSH, CDR2 LQKENI. This CDR3 has 14 amino acids. Trimming cost V 6 bases and J 5 bases; bases outside gene matches: 5. CDR3 in amino acids: CASSRDRGGTEAFF. In nucleotides, the CDR3 is TGTGCCAGCTCCCGGGACAGGGGGGGGACTGAAGCTTTCTTT. Full variable domain (outside the CDR3, taken from reference TRBV18 and TRBJ1-1): NAGVMQNPRHLVRRRGQEARLRCSPMKGHSHVYWYRQLPEEGLKFMVYLQKENIIDESGMPKERFSAEFPKEGPSILRIQQVVRGDSAAYFCASSRDRGGTEAFFGQGTRLTVV.

This clone showed up just once. This chain connects TRBV30 to TRBJ1-1; the D gene is possibly TRBD1 (6 bases). Looked up from germline, CDR1 is GTSNPN and CDR2 is SVGIG (reference sequence). Trimming pared 6 bases from V and 3 bases from J, leaving 14 bases between. The CDR3 is made up of 13 amino acids. CDR3 DNA sequence: TGTGCCTGTATCACAGGGATTTACACTGAAGCTTTCTTT. It is translated as CACITGIYTEAFF.

The chain couples TRBV6-1 to TRBJ2-3; 7 bases are a match to TRBD1. Germline CDR1 and CDR2: MNHNS and SASEGT. This CDR3 is 16 amino acids long. V was clipped by 4 bases and J by 4 bases; unmatched bases: 11. As DNA, the CDR3 is TGTGCCAGCAGTGGTCGACAGGGTCGGGTTCCAGATACGCAGTATTTT. It translates to CASSGRQGRVPDTQYF.

J is TRBJ2-1 and V is TRBV19, with TRBD2 matching 9 bases. The CDR3 contains 13 residues. After removal of 10 bases from V and 7 bases from J, the junction contained 8 bases not matched to a gene. CDR1 and CDR2 (germline): LNHDA, SQIVND (reference sequence). CDR3 residues: CATAGGQVNEQFF. CDR3 DNA sequence: TGTGCCACCGCGGGGGGGCAGGTTAATGAGCAGTTCTTC.

This chain connects TRBV4-2 to TRBJ2-7, with D perhaps TRBD2 (7 bases). CDR3 length: 17 residues. Germline V gene sequence: CDR1 LGHNA, CDR2 YNFKEQ. The ends were cut back, 1 base at V and 0 bases at J, with 16 bases in the middle. In nucleotides, the CDR3 is TGTGCCAGCAGCCAAGGGGTTACGGGGGGCCGCTCCTACGAGCAGTACTTC. This translates into CASSQGVTGGRSYEQYF.